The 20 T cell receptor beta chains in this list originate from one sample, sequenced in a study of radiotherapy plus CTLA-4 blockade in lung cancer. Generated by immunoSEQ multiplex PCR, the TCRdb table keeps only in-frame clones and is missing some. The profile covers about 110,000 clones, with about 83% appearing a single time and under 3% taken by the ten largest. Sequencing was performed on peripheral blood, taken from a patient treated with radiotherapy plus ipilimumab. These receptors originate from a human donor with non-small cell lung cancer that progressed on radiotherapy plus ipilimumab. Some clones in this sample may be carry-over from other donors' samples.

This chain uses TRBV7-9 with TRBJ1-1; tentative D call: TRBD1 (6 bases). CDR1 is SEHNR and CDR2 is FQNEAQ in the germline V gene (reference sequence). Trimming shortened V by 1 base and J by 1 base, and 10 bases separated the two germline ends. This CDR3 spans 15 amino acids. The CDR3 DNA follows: TGTGCCAGCAGCTTAGTCAGGGGAACGAACACTGAAGCTTTCTTT. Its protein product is CASSLVRGTNTEAFF.

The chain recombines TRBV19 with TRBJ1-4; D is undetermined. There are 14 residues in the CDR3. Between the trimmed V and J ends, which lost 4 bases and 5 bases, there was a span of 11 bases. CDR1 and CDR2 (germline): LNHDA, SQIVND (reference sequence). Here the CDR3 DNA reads TGTGCCAGTAGTAGGCACATCCCGAATGAAAAACTGTTTTTT. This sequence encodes CASSRHIPNEKLFF.

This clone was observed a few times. DNA of the CDR3: TGCGCCAGCAGCGGCTTACAGGGAAACACTGAAGCTTTCTTT. The encoded protein is CASSGLQGNTEAFF. V and J are TRBV5-1 and TRBJ1-1; a possible D gene is TRBD1 (6 bases). The CDR3 contains 14 residues. Germline CDR1 reads SGHRS; CDR2 reads YFSETQ. The V end was cut by 4 bases, the J end by 2 bases, with 12 bases between.

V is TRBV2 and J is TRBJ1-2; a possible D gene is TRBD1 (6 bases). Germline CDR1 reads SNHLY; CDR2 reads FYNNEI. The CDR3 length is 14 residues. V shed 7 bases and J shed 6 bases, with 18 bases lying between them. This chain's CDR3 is CASTQHPGEDGYTF. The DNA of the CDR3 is TGTGCCAGCACCCAACACCCAGGGGAGGATGGCTACACCTTC.

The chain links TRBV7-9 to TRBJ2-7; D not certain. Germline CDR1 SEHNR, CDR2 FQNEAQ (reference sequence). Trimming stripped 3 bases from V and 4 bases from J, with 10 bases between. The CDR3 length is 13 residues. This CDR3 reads CASSFSGRYEQYF. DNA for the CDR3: TGTGCCAGCAGCTTCTCCGGACGGTACGAGCAGTACTTC.

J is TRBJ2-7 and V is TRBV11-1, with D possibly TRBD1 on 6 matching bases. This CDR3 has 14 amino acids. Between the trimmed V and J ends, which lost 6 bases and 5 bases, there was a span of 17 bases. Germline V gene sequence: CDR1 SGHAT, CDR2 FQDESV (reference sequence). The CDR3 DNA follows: TGTGCCAGCAGACCCCGCCAGGGGTCCCACGAGCAGTACTTC. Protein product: CASRPRQGSHEQYF.

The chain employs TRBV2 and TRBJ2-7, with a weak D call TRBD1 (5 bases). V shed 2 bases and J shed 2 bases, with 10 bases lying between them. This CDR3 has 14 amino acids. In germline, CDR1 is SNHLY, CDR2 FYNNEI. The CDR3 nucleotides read TGTGCCAGCAGTGAACAGGGCAGTACCTACGAGCAGTACTTC. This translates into CASSEQGSTYEQYF. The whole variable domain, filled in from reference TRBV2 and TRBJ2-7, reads EPEVTQTPSHQVTQMGQEVILRCVPISNHLYFYWYRQILGQKVEFLVSFYNNEISEKSEIFDDQFSVERPDGSNFTLKIRSTKLEDSAMYFCASSEQGSTYEQYFGPGTRLTVT.

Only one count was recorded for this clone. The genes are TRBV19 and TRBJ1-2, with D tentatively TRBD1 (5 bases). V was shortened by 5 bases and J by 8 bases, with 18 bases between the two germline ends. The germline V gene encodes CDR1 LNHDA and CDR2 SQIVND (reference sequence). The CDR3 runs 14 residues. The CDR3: CASSSLRESDGYTF. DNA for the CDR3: TGTGCCAGTAGTTCCCTCAGGGAATCCGACGGCTACACCTTC.

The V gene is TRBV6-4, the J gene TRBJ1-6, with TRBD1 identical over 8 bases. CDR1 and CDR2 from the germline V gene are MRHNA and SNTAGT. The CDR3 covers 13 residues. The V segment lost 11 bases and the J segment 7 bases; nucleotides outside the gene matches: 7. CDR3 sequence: CAGNRGLNSPLHF. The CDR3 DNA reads TGTGCCGGAAACAGGGGGTTGAATTCACCCCTCCACTTT.

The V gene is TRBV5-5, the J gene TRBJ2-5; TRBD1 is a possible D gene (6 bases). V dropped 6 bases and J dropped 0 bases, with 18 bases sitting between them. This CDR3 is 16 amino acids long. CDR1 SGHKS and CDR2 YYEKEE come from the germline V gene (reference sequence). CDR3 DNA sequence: TGTGCCAGCACCCCTGTCGGACAGAGCTACCAAGAGACCCAGTACTTC. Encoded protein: CASTPVGQSYQETQYF.

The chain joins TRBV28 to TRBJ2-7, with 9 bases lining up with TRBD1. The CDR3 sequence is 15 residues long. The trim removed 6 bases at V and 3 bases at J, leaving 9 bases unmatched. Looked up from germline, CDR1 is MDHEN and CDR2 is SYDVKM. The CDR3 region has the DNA TGTGCCAGCAGCAAGACGGGACAGGGCTACTACGAGCAGTACTTC. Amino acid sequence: CASSKTGQGYYEQYF.

CDR3 nucleotide sequence: TGCAGCGTCGCAGCGGGGACAGAAATACCAAACTATGGCTACACCTTC. Its protein is CSVAAGTEIPNYGYTF. This rearrangement joins TRBV29-1 to TRBJ1-2; 7 nucleotides line up with TRBD1. The CDR3 runs 16 residues. Trimming removed 6 bases from V and 2 bases from J; junction bases left unmatched: 15. Germline CDR1 reads SQVTM; CDR2 reads ANQGSEA. The full variable domain, with the rest looked up from reference TRBV29-1 and TRBJ1-2, is SAVISQKPSRDICQRGTSLTIQCQVDSQVTMMFWYRQQPGQSLTLIATANQGSEATYESGFVIDKFPISRPNLTFSTLTVSNMSPEDSSIYLCSVAAGTEIPNYGYTFGSGTRLTVV.

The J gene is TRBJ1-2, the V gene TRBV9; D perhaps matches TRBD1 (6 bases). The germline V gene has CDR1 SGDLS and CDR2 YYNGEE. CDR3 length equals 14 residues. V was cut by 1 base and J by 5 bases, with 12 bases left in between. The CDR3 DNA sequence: TGTGCCAGCAGCGTATCGGACAGTCGTTATGGCTACACCTTC. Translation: CASSVSDSRYGYTF.

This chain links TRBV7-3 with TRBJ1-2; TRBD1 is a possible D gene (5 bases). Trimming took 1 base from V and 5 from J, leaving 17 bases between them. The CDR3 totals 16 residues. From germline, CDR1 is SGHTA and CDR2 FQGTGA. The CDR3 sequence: CASSLILGDLGYGYTF. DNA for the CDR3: TGTGCCAGCAGCTTAATTCTAGGGGACTTAGGGTATGGCTACACCTTC.

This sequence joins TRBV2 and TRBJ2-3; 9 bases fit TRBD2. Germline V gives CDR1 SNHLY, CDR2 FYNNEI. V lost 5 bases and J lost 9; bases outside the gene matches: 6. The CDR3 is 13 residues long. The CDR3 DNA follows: TGTGCCAGCAGTCCTCAGGGGACTAGCACGCAGTATTTT. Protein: CASSPQGTSTQYF. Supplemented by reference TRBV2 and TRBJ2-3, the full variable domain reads EPEVTQTPSHQVTQMGQEVILRCVPISNHLYFYWYRQILGQKVEFLVSFYNNEISEKSEIFDDQFSVERPDGSNFTLKIRSTKLEDSAMYFCASSPQGTSTQYFGPGTRLTVL.

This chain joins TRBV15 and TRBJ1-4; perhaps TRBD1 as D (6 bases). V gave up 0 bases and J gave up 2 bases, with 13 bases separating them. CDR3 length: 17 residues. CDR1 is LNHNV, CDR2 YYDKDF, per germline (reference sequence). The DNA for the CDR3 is TGTGCCACCAGCAGAGATCAAGGGGGAGGCACTAATGAAAAACTGTTTTTT. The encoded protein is CATSRDQGGGTNEKLFF.

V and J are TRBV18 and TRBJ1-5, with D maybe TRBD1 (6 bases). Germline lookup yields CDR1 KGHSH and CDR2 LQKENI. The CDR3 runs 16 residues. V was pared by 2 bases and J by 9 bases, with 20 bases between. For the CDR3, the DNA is TGTGCCAGCTCACCAACCGGGGCGAGGGGGGCTGGGCCCCAGCATTTT. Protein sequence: CASSPTGARGAGPQHF.

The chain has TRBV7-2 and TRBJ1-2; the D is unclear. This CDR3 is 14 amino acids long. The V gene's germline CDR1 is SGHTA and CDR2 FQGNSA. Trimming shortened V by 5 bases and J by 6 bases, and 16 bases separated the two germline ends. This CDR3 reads CASSPSEGRDGYTF. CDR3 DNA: TGTGCCAGCAGCCCCTCGGAAGGTCGGGATGGCTACACCTTC.

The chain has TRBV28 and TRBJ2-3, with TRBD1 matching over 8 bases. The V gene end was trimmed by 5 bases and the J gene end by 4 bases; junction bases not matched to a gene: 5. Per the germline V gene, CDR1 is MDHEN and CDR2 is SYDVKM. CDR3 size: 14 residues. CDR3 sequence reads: CASSPRTGSDTQYF. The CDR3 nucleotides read TGTGCCAGCAGTCCCCGGACAGGGTCAGATACGCAGTATTTT.

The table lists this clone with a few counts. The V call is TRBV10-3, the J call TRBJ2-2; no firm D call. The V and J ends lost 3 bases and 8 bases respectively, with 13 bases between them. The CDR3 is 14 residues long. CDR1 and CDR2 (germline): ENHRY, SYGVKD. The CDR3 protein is CAISEWMGVGELFF. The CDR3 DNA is TGTGCCATCAGTGAATGGATGGGCGTTGGGGAGCTGTTTTTT.